These 6 T cell receptor beta chains were all obtained from the same sample, sequenced in a study of T cells in tuberculosis. Method: immunoSEQ multiplex PCR; TCRdb's copy keeps in-frame clones and lacks some. The sample shows about 29,000 clones, over 90% of them seen only once. The material sequenced was PBMCs. These receptors were obtained from a donor aged 10-29 years with latent tuberculosis or without tuberculosis infection.

This chain uses TRBV5-8 with TRBJ1-5, with no clear D. The CDR3 has 12 amino acids. V was shortened by 1 base and J by 7 bases, with 6 bases between the two germline ends. Germline assignment: CDR1 SGHTS and CDR2 YDEGEE. CDR3 amino acids: CASSLRGQPQHF. CDR3 DNA: TGTGCCAGCAGCTTGCGGGGACAGCCCCAGCATTTT. Based on the CDR3 plus reference TRBV5-8 and TRBJ1-5, the full variable domain is EAGVTQSPTHLIKTRGQQATLRCSPISGHTSVYWYQQALGLGLQFLLWYDEGEERNRGNFPPRFSGRQFPNYSSELNVNALELEDSALYLCASSLRGQPQHFGDGTRLSIL.

The rearrangement joins TRBV4-2 to TRBJ2-1, with 7 bases matching TRBD2. With 5 bases clipped from V and 0 bases from J, the junction kept 10 bases outside the gene matches. Germline CDR1 and CDR2: LGHNA and YNFKEQ. The CDR3 runs 17 residues. The CDR3 spells CASSSFPGGSSYNEQFF. For the CDR3, the DNA is TGTGCCAGCAGCTCCTTCCCTGGCGGGAGCTCCTACAATGAGCAGTTCTTC.

The rearrangement uses TRBV7-2 and TRBJ2-6; D remains unclear. Germline values: CDR1 SGHTA, CDR2 FQGNSA. V lost 5 bases and J 1 base, leaving 9 bases between the germline ends. The CDR3 extends over 15 amino acids. The CDR3: CASSPKLSGANVLTF. In DNA, the CDR3 is TGTGCCAGCAGCCCGAAGCTATCTGGGGCCAACGTCCTGACTTTC.

The chain is built from TRBV7-9 and TRBJ2-2; 7 positions match TRBD2. After removal of 1 base from V and 9 bases from J, the junction contained 5 bases not matched to a gene. Germline V CDR1 and CDR2: SEHNR, FQNEAQ (reference sequence). The CDR3 consists of 14 residues. The CDR3 loop reads CASSLEAGAWELFF. CDR3 nucleotides: TGTGCCAGCAGCTTAGAGGCGGGAGCCTGGGAGCTGTTTTTT.

The rearrangement uses TRBV19 and TRBJ1-2, with D hard to call. Germline-derived CDR1 and CDR2 are LNHDA and SQIVND (reference sequence). CDR3 length: 13 amino acids. Trimming left V 3 bases short and J 4 bases short, with 9 bases between. This CDR3 is CASSITDSYGYTF. The CDR3 DNA reads as TGTGCCAGTAGTATTACGGACTCCTATGGCTACACCTTC.

This clone was recorded a few times. CDR3 region: CSVDARGDEQFF. The CDR3 DNA sequence: TGCAGCGTTGACGCCAGGGGTGATGAGCAGTTCTTC. This chain links TRBV29-1 with TRBJ2-1; TRBD1 might be the D (6 bases). Germline CDR1 reads SQVTM; CDR2 reads ANQGSEA. Between the trimmed V and J ends, which lost 3 bases and 8 bases, there was a span of 11 bases. The CDR3 is 12 amino acids.